These T cell receptor beta chains were read from a single sample in a study of cytomegalovirus exposure and HLA in healthy donors. The table came from immunoSEQ multiplex PCR; TCRdb's copy has only in-frame clones and leaves some out. The data show about 210,000 clones, roughly nine tenths seen once. The material sequenced was PBMCs. These TCRs come from a boy aged 2 to 9 in good health and CMV-seronegative. The CDR3 runs from the conserved cysteine through the conserved F or W. D genes are given only for firm matches. For some rows the clone size is stated as once, few or many, or as a class when expanded; others skip it.

CDR3: CASSPDRANYLSEQYF
DNA: TGTGCCAGCAGTCCCGACAGGGCGAATTACCTCTCCGAGCAGTACTTC
J: TRBJ2-7
size: -
D: TRBD1
V: TRBV28

CDR3: CAIKPGTANTGELFF
DNA: TGTGCCATCAAACCCGGGACTGCAAACACCGGGGAGCTGTTTTTT
J: TRBJ2-2
size: -
D: -
V: TRBV6-1

CDR3: CASSSMGTATYGYTF
DNA: TGTGCCAGCAGCTCCATGGGGACAGCCACTTATGGCTACACCTTC
J: TRBJ1-2
size: many
D: TRBD1
V: TRBV5-6

CDR3: CASSLWGGSYEQYF
DNA: TGTGCCAGCAGTTTATGGGGGGGTTCCTACGAGCAGTACTTC
J: TRBJ2-7
size: -
D: -
V: TRBV28

CDR3: CASGRDSNTGELFF
DNA: TGTGCCTCGGGCCGGGACAGTAACACCGGGGAGCTGTTTTTT
J: TRBJ2-2
size: -
D: TRBD1
V: TRBV30

CDR3: CASSTPPRGPPYEGYTF
DNA: TGTGCCAGCAGCACTCCCCCCAGGGGCCCTCCTTATGAAGGCTACACCTTC
J: TRBJ1-2
size: once
D: -
V: TRBV28

CDR3: CASGAVSGANVLTF
DNA: TGCGCCAGCGGGGCGGTTTCTGGGGCCAACGTCCTGACTTTC
J: TRBJ2-6
size: few
D: -
V: TRBV5-1

CDR3: CASSLSAGAVYEQYF
DNA: TGTGCCAGCAGTTTATCCGCGGGGGCGGTCTACGAGCAGTACTTC
J: TRBJ2-7
size: -
D: -
V: TRBV27

CDR3: CASSLPISGANVLTF
DNA: TGTGCCAGCAGCTTACCCATTTCTGGGGCCAACGTCCTGACTTTC
J: TRBJ2-6
size: few
D: -
V: TRBV13

CDR3: CASGGANSNYGYTF
DNA: TGTGCCAGCGGGGGCGCAAACTCAAACTATGGCTACACCTTC
J: TRBJ1-2
size: -
D: -
V: TRBV6-5

CDR3: CASGPTSGESRNEQFF
DNA: TGTGCCAGCGGCCCCACTAGCGGGGAATCTCGTAATGAGCAGTTCTTC
J: TRBJ2-1
size: -
D: TRBD2
V: TRBV5-6

CDR3: CASSPRHRSQYRNTIYF
DNA: TGTGCCAGCAGTCCAAGGCATAGGAGTCAATACCGAAACACCATATATTTT
J: TRBJ1-3
size: few
D: -
V: TRBV28

CDR3: CASSGPWDRVRSGANVLTF
DNA: TGTGCCAGCAGTGGTCCCTGGGACAGGGTTCGATCCGGGGCCAACGTCCTGACTTTC
J: TRBJ2-6
size: -
D: TRBD1
V: TRBV6-1

CDR3: CASSYSGAGAGEQYF
DNA: TGTGCCAGCAGTTACTCGGGGGCAGGGGCGGGCGAGCAGTACTTC
J: TRBJ2-7
size: -
D: -
V: TRBV6-5

CDR3: CASSYLHSQETQYF
DNA: TGTGCCAGCAGTTACCTCCACTCGCAAGAGACCCAGTACTTC
J: TRBJ2-5
size: -
D: -
V: TRBV6-5

CDR3: CASGGQGDTYF
DNA: TGTGCCAGCGGGGGACAGGGGGATACTTACTTC
J: TRBJ2-7
size: -
D: TRBD1
V: TRBV2

CDR3: CASSPGTGINEQYF
DNA: TGTGCCAGCAGCCCAGGGACAGGGATTAACGAGCAGTACTTC
J: TRBJ2-7
size: -
D: TRBD1
V: TRBV7-8

CDR3: CASSHGAGQNTEAFF
DNA: TGCGCCAGCAGCCACGGTGCAGGACAGAACACTGAAGCTTTCTTT
J: TRBJ1-1
size: -
D: -
V: TRBV5-1

CDR3: CASSTAGTAYEQYF
DNA: TGTGCCAGTAGTACCGCCGGGACAGCCTACGAGCAGTACTTC
J: TRBJ2-7
size: -
D: TRBD1
V: TRBV19

CDR3: CASRSTSGSSYNEQFF
DNA: TGTGCCAGCAGAAGTACTAGCGGCAGCTCCTACAATGAGCAGTTCTTC
J: TRBJ2-1
size: -
D: TRBD2
V: TRBV7-2

CDR3: CASSLGATEQFF
DNA: TGTGCCAGCAGTTTGGGAGCCACCGAGCAGTTCTTC
J: TRBJ2-1
size: few
D: -
V: TRBV27

CDR3: CASSSDTTMGDTQYF
DNA: TGTGCCAGCAGCTCCGACACGACTATGGGAGATACGCAGTATTTT
J: TRBJ2-3
size: -
D: -
V: TRBV5-6

CDR3: CASSLWTAQTPHLNTEAFF
DNA: TGCGCCAGCAGCTTGTGGACTGCCCAAACTCCCCATTTGAACACTGAAGCTTTCTTT
J: TRBJ1-1
size: -
D: -
V: TRBV5-1

CDR3: CASSLARGRGTHTGELFF
DNA: TGTGCCAGCAGCTTAGCGCGAGGGAGGGGGACCCACACCGGGGAGCTGTTTTTT
J: TRBJ2-2
size: once
D: -
V: TRBV7-9

CDR3: CASSQEGWTGGGNTIYF
DNA: TGCGCCAGCAGCCAAGAAGGTTGGACAGGGGGTGGAAACACCATATATTTT
J: TRBJ1-3
size: -
D: TRBD1
V: TRBV4-1

CDR3: CASSLRRGDSTDTQYF
DNA: TGTGCCAGCAGCTTGAGGCGGGGGGACAGCACAGATACGCAGTATTTT
J: TRBJ2-3
size: -
D: TRBD2
V: TRBV5-4

CDR3: CASSLSGYSYEQYF
DNA: TGTGCCAGCAGCTTATCAGGGTACTCCTACGAGCAGTACTTC
J: TRBJ2-7
size: once
D: -
V: TRBV7-2

CDR3: CASSLGTSGSPETQYF
DNA: TGTGCCAGCAGCCTTGGGACTAGCGGGAGCCCGGAGACCCAGTACTTC
J: TRBJ2-5
size: -
D: TRBD2
V: TRBV7-9

CDR3: CASSSQSRGETQYF
DNA: TGTGCCAGCAGCTCTCAGAGCCGGGGGGAGACCCAGTACTTC
J: TRBJ2-5
size: once
D: -
V: TRBV9

CDR3: CASSPRGPEYTEAFF
DNA: TGTGCCAGCAGCCCAAGGGGGCCGGAATACACTGAAGCTTTCTTT
J: TRBJ1-1
size: -
D: TRBD1
V: TRBV7-9

CDR3: CASSQDNGYTVYEQYF
DNA: TGTGCCAGCAGCCAAGATAACGGCTATACAGTCTACGAGCAGTACTTC
J: TRBJ2-7
size: -
D: -
V: TRBV14

CDR3: CASRPSGSLGDGYTF
DNA: TGTGCCAGTAGACCCTCGGGGTCCCTCGGGGATGGCTACACCTTC
J: TRBJ1-2
size: -
D: -
V: TRBV19

CDR3: CASSLRLTDTQYF
DNA: TGTGCCAGCAGCTTGAGACTTACAGATACGCAGTATTTT
J: TRBJ2-3
size: few
D: -
V: TRBV5-4

CDR3: CASSSGTGGNQPQHF
DNA: TGTGCCAGCAGTTCCGGGACAGGGGGCAATCAGCCCCAGCATTTT
J: TRBJ1-5
size: -
D: TRBD1
V: TRBV6-1

CDR3: CASSQGRVPGINEAFF
DNA: TGTGCCAGCAGCCAAGGGAGGGTTCCGGGGATCAATGAAGCTTTCTTT
J: TRBJ1-1
size: -
D: -
V: TRBV14

CDR3: CASSTGFRNEKLFF
DNA: TGTGCCAGCAGTACCGGGTTCCGGAATGAAAAACTGTTTTTT
J: TRBJ1-4
size: -
D: -
V: TRBV28

CDR3: CASSQVSGGARNEQYF
DNA: TGTGCCAGCAGCCAAGTAAGCGGGGGGGCTCGTAACGAGCAGTACTTC
J: TRBJ2-7
size: -
D: TRBD2
V: TRBV4-2

CDR3: CASSSMVGGFGYTF
DNA: TGCGCCAGCAGCTCCATGGTTGGGGGGTTTGGCTACACCTTC
J: TRBJ1-2
size: once
D: -
V: TRBV5-1

CDR3: CASPSGELFF
DNA: TGTGCCAGCCCCAGCGGGGAGCTGTTTTTT
J: TRBJ2-2
size: -
D: -
V: TRBV7-9